This TCR beta chain was identified during a study of glioma-infiltrating T cells. Using RNA template, CDR3s of TCR alpha and beta were amplified with iRepertoire arm-PCR. TCRdb recomputed calls from the multiplex PCR reads with MiXCR, one row per CDR3 protein. The sample yields 150,000 or so distinct CDR3 sequences, about two fifths seen once. This clonotype was found once. The sequencing sample was made of glioma tissue, nonneoplastic brain tissue, or PBMCs (not recorded which). This sequence was found in a human donor with low-grade glioma or glioblastoma, undergoing nonglioma brain surgery, or in good health (not recorded which).

Written as DNA, the CDR3 is TGTGCCAGTGAGGGTCTTGGAGGGCGGCGGGGAAACACCATATATTTT. Translation gives CASEGLGGRRGNTIYF. The chain links TRBV28 to TRBJ1-3; D is unclear. Germline-derived CDR1 and CDR2 are MDHEN and SYDVKM. V dropped 9 bases and J dropped 4 bases, with 22 bases sitting between them. The CDR3 is 16 amino acids.